This TCR beta chain was recovered during a study of cytomegalovirus exposure and HLA in healthy donors. General study results and limits: The study put roughly 160 TCR beta chains on its list as cytomegalovirus-associated. Based on reports, TCR beta sequences accurately predicted HLA-A and HLA-B alleles for most subjects. The sole available immune exposure information was CMV serostatus.

About this clone itself: Its target is not known.

V shed 7 bases and J 6 bases; nucleotides not matched to a gene: 3. This CDR3 comprises 14 residues. Germline lookup yields CDR1 SNHLY and CDR2 FYNNEI. In the PCR, 60 Vbeta and 13 Jbeta primers were used. Under the authors' procedure: In a later analysis, the count reached some 73 million unique TCR beta chains, with 10 million to 11 million shared. Assay used: immunoSEQ multiplex PCR; TCRdb lists only in-frame clones, some missing. V and J calls and clone size are copied from that table; D and trimming were computed from the DNA. This table holds 180,000 or so clones, 70% to 80% found once. The gene calls are TRBV2 and TRBJ2-2, with 12 positions matching TRBD1. The sequence was obtained from a female donor in good health and CMV-seronegative. Material: PBMCs. For the CDR3, the DNA is TGTGCCAGCAACCGGGACAGGGGGCCCGGGGAGCTGTTTTTT. It encodes CASNRDRGPGELFF.